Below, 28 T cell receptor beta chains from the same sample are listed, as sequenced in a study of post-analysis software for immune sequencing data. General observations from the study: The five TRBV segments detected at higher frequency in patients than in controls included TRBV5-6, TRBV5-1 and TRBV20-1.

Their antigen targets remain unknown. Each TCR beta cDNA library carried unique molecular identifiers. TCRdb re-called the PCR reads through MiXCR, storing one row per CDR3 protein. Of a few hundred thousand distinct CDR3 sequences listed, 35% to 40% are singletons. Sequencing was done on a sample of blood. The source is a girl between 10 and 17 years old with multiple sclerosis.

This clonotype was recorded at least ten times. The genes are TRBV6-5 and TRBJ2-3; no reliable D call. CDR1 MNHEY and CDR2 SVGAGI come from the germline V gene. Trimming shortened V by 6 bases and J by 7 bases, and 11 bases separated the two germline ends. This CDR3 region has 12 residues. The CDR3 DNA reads TGTGCCAGCAGAGACCTCATCAATACGCAGTATTTT. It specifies CASRDLINTQYF.

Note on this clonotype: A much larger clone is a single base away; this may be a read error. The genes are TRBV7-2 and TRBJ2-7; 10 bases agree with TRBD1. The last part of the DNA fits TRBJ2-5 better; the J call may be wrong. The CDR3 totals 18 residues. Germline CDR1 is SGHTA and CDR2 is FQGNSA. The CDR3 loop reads CAGSLAGFPTGGGETQYF. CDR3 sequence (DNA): TGTGCCGGCAGCTTAGCTGGATTCCCGACAGGGGGCGGGGAGACCCAGTACTTC.

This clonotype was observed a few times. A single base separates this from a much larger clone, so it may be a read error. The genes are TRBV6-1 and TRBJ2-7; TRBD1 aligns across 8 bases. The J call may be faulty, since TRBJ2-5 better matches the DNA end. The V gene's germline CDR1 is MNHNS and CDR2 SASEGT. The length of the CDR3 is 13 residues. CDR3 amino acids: CASRRTGKETQYF. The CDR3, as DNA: TGTGCCAGCAGACGGACAGGGAAGGAGACCCAGTACTTC.

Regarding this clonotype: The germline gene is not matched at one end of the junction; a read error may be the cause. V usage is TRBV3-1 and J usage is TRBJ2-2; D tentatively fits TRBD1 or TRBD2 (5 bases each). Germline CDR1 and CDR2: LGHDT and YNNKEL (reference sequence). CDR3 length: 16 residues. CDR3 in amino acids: CASSQIGALGAGELFF. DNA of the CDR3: TGTGCCAGCAGCCAAATCGGGGCCCTCGGCGCCGGGGAACTGTTTTTT.

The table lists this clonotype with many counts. For the CDR3, the DNA is TGTGCCAGCAGCTCGCCAGAGGACAACTACAATGAGCAGTTCTTC. Protein sequence: CASSSPEDNYNEQFF. This chain uses TRBV7-2 with TRBJ2-1; perhaps TRBD1 as D (5 bases). The CDR3 is 15 residues long. Trimming removed 4 bases at V and 3 bases at J, with 13 bases between. Germline lookup yields CDR1 SGHTA and CDR2 FQGNSA.

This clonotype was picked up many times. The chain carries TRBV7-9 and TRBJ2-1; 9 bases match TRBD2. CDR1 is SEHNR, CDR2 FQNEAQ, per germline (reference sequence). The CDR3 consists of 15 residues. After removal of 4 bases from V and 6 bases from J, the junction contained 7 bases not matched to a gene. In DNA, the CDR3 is TGTGCCAGCAGCTCCGATCTAGCGGGGCTCAATGAGCAGTTCTTC. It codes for CASSSDLAGLNEQFF.

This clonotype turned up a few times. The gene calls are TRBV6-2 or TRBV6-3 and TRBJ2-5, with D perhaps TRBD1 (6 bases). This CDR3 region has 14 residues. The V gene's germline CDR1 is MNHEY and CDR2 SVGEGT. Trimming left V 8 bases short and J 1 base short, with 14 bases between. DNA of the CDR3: TGTGCCAGCTCAGGATTAGGGGGCCAAGAGACCCAGTACTTC. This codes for CASSGLGGQETQYF.

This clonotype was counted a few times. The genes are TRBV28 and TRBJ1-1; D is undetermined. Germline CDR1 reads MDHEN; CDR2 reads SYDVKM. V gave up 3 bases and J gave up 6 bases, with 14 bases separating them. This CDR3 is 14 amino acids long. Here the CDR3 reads CASSFRRVRPEAFF. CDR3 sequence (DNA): TGTGCCAGCAGTTTCCGACGGGTGAGGCCTGAAGCTTTCTTT.

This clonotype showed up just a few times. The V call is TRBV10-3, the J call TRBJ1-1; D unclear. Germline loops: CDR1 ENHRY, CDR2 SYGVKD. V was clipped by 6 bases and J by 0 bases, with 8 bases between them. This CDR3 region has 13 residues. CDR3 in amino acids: CAISPAMNTEAFF. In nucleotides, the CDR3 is TGTGCCATCAGCCCAGCCATGAACACTGAAGCTTTCTTT.

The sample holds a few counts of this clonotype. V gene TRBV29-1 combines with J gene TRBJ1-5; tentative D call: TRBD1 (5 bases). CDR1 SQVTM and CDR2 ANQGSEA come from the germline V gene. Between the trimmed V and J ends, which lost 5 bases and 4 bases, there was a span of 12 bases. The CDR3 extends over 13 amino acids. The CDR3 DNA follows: TGCAGCGTTAAAGGGGCGGCTAATCAGCCCCAGCATTTT. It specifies CSVKGAANQPQHF.

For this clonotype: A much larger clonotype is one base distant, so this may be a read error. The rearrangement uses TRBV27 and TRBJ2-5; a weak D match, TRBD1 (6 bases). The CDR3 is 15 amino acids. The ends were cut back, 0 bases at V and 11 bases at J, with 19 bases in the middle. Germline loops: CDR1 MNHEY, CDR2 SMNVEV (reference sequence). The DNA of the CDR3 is TGTGCCAGCAGTTTATCGAAGGTGGGGGACAATGAGCAGTACTTC. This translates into CASSLSKVGDNEQYF.

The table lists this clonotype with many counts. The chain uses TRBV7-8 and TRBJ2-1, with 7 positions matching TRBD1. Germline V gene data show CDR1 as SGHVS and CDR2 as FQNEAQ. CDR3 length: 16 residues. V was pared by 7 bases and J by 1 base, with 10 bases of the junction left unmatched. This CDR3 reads CASTATGLSSYNEQFF. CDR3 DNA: TGTGCCAGCACCGCGACAGGGTTGAGTTCCTACAATGAGCAGTTCTTC.

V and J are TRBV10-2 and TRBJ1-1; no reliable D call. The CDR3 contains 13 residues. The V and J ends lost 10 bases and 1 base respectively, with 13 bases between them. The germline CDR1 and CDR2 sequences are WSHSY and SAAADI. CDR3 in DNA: TGCGCCACCCAAAGACGCGAGAACACTGAAGCTTTCTTT. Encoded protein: CATQRRENTEAFF.

For the CDR3, the DNA is TGCGCCATCGAAGGGCAGGGATACACCGGGGAGCTGTTTTTT. This translates into CAIEGQGYTGELFF. V is TRBV4-1 and J is TRBJ2-2; maybe TRBD1 (5 bases). Per the germline V gene, CDR1 is MGHRA and CDR2 is YSYEKL. There are 14 residues in the CDR3. V was shortened by 10 bases and J by 3 bases, with 15 bases between the two germline ends.

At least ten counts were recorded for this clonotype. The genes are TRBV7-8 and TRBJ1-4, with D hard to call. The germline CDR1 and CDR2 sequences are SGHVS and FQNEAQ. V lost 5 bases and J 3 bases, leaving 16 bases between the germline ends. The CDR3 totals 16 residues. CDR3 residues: CASSTQTRAANEKLFF. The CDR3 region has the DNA TGTGCCAGCAGCACTCAGACTCGAGCTGCTAATGAAAAACTGTTTTTT.

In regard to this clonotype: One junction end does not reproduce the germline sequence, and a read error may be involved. CDR3 region: CASRAHGNTEAFF. In nucleotides, the CDR3 is TGCGCCAGCAGGGCCCACGGGAACACCGAAGCTTTCTTT. The rearrangement uses TRBV10-2 and TRBJ1-1; no reliable D call. The CDR3 is made up of 13 amino acids. In germline, CDR1 is WSHSY, CDR2 SAAADI.

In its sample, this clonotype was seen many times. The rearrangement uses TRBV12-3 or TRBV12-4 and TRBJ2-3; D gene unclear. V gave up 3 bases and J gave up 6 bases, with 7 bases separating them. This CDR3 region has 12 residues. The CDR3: CASSFIGDTQYF. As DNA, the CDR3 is TGTGCCAGCAGTTTCATAGGGGATACGCAGTATTTT.

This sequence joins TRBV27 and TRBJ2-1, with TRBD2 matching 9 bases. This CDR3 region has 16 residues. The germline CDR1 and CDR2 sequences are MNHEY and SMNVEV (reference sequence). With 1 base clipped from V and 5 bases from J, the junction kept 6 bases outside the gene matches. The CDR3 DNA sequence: TGTGCCAGCAGTTTATGGGCGGGAGGGCCAAACAATGAGCAGTTCTTC. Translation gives CASSLWAGGPNNEQFF.

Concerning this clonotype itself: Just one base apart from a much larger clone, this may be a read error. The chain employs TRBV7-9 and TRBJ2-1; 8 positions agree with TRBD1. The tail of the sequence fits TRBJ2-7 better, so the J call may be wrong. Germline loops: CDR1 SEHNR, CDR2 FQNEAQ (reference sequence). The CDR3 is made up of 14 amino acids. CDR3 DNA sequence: TGTGCCAGCAGCTTAGAGACAGGGGACAATGAGCAGTACTTC. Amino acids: CASSLETGDNEQYF.

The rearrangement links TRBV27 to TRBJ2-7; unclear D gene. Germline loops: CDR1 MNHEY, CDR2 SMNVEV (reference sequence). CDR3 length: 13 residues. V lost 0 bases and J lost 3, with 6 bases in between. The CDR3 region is CASSLSTSYEQYF. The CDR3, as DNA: TGTGCCAGCAGTTTATCTACGAGCTACGAGCAGTACTTC.

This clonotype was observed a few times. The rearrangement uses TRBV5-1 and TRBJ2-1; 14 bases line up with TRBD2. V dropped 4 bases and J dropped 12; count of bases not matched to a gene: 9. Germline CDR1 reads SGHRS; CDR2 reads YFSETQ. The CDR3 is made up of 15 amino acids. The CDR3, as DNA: TGCGCCAGCAGCACCGGACTAGCGGGGGGCGGAGTGCAGTTCTTC. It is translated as CASSTGLAGGGVQFF.

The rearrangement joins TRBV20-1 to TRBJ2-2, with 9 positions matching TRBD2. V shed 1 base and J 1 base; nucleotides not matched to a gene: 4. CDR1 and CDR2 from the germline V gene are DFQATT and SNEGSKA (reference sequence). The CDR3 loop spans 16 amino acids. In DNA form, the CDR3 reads TGCAGTGCTAGAGGCGGAGCGGGAGGGAACACCGGGGAGCTGTTTTTT. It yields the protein CSARGGAGGNTGELFF.

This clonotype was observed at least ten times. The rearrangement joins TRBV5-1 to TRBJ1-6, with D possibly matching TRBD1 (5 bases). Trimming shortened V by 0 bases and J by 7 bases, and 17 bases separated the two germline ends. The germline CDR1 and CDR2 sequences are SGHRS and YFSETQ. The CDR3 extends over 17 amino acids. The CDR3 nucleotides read TGCGCCAGCAGCTTGGAGGGGCCAGGACGAAACAATTCACCCCTCCACTTT. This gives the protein CASSLEGPGRNNSPLHF.

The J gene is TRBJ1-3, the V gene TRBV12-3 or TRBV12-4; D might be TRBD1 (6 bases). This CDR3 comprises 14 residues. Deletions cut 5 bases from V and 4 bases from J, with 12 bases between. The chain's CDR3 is CASSETGPGNTIYF. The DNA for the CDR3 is TGTGCCAGCAGTGAGACAGGCCCCGGAAACACCATATATTTT.

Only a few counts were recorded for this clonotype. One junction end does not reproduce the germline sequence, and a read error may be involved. In DNA form, the CDR3 reads TGTGCCAGCAGCCAAGATCGGGGAGGACCAGAGACTCAGTACTTC. This encodes CASSQDRGGPETQYF. The V gene is TRBV14, the J gene TRBJ2-5; D may be TRBD2 (6 bases). CDR3 length: 15 amino acids. Per germline, CDR1 SGHDN and CDR2 FVKESK.

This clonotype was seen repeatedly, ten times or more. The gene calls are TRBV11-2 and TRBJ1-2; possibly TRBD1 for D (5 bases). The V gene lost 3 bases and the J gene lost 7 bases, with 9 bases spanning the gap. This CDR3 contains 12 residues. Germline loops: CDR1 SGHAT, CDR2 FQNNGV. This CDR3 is CASSLTDSGYTF. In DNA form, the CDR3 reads TGTGCCAGCAGCTTGACAGACAGTGGCTACACCTTC.

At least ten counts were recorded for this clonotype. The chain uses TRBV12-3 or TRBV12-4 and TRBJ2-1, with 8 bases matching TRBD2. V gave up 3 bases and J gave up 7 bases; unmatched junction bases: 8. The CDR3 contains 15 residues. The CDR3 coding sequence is TGTGCCAGCAGTTTTTACGGGGGGGCTGGGAATGAGCAGTTCTTC. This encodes CASSFYGGAGNEQFF.

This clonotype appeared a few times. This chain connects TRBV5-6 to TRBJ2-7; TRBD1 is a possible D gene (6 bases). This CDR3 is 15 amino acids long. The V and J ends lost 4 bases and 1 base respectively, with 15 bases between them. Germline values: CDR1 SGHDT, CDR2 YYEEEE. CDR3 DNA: TGTGCCAGCAGCGGTCTACAGGGTACGTCCTACGAGCAGTACTTC. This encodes CASSGLQGTSYEQYF.